Below, 30 T cell receptor beta chains from the same sample are listed, as sequenced in a study of T cells in Graves' hyperthyroidism and ophthalmopathy. The TCR beta CDR3 regions underwent amplification using RNA transcripts as the source. Researchers ran a first-round RT-PCR on the TCR CDR3 using the HTBI primer set. TCRdb called the multiplex PCR reads again in MiXCR, with one record for every CDR3 protein. This sample yields nearly 600,000 distinct CDR3 sequences, of which 14% are seen a single time; roughly 7% belongs to the top ten. The sequenced sample was blood. All receptors derive from a woman aged 18-29 years with Graves' ophthalmopathy.

This chain uses TRBV29-1 with TRBJ1-4; D might be TRBD1 (6 bases). V lost 2 bases, J lost 7 bases, and 11 bases lay in between. CDR1 SQVTM and CDR2 ANQGSEA come from the germline V gene. This CDR3 has 13 amino acids. The CDR3 loop is CSVEPEGGEKLFF. As DNA, the CDR3 is TGCAGCGTTGAACCAGAAGGGGGTGAAAAACTGTTTTTT.

In its sample, this clonotype was seen many times. The rearrangement joins TRBV28 to TRBJ2-7; D might be TRBD1 (6 bases). The CDR3 is 13 residues long. Germline loops: CDR1 MDHEN, CDR2 SYDVKM. Trimming removed 8 bases from V and 3 bases from J, with 14 bases in between. For the CDR3, the DNA is TGTGCCAGCGAGGACAGTCAAGTCTACGAGCAGTACTTC. The encoded protein is CASEDSQVYEQYF.

This clonotype was seen ten or more times. The rearrangement links TRBV28 to TRBJ1-6; a weak D match, TRBD1 (5 bases). Trimming removed 4 bases at V and 9 bases at J, with 10 bases between. Germline V gives CDR1 MDHEN, CDR2 SYDVKM. The CDR3 sequence is 13 residues long. The CDR3 DNA is TGTGCCAGCAGTTCTGGGGCCGGTTCACCCCTCCACTTT. It yields the protein CASSSGAGSPLHF.

This clonotype showed up just once. V is TRBV7-2 and J is TRBJ1-1; no firm D call. Germline-derived CDR1 and CDR2 are SGHTA and FQGNSA. V was pared by 1 base and J by 3 bases, with 12 bases between. The CDR3 spans 15 residues. The CDR3 DNA follows: TGTGCCAGCAGCTTAGGGGAATGGGGTGACACTGAAGCTTTCTTT. The encoded protein is CASSLGEWGDTEAFF.

The chain couples TRBV9 to TRBJ1-3; 7 positions agree with TRBD1. Losses at the gene ends were 0 bases for V and 1 base for J; bases not matched to a gene: 1. Germline V gene sequence: CDR1 SGDLS, CDR2 YYNGEE. There are 15 residues in the CDR3. The CDR3, as DNA: TGTGCCAGCAGCGTAGAGGGGGCGTCTGGAAACACCATATATTTT. Residues: CASSVEGASGNTIYF. Full variable domain (outside the CDR3, taken from reference TRBV9 and TRBJ1-3): DSGVTQTPKHLITATGQRVTLRCSPRSGDLSVYWYQQSLDQGLQFLIQYYNGEERAKGNILERFSAQQFPDLHSELNLSSLELGDSALYFCASSVEGASGNTIYFGEGSWLTVV.

The chain couples TRBV6-6 to TRBJ2-5; D is perhaps TRBD1 (6 bases). The CDR3 runs 15 residues. The V gene's germline CDR1 is MNHNY and CDR2 SVGAGI (reference sequence). The germline V and J ends were trimmed by 0 bases and 1 base, with 9 bases remaining between them. The chain's CDR3 is CASSYSTGCQETQYF. In DNA, the CDR3 is TGTGCCAGCAGTTACTCGACAGGCTGCCAAGAGACCCAGTACTTC.

This chain connects TRBV11-2 to TRBJ2-1, with 11 bases that match TRBD1. Germline CDR1 reads SGHAT; CDR2 reads FQNNGV. CDR3 length: 15 amino acids. V lost 4 bases, J lost 4 bases, and 3 bases stayed unmatched. In DNA form, the CDR3 reads TGTGCCAGCAGCTGGACAGGGGGCTTGTACAATGAGCAGTTCTTC. This sequence encodes CASSWTGGLYNEQFF.

This chain uses TRBV5-6 with TRBJ2-3; 14 nucleotides align to TRBD2. CDR1 and CDR2 from the germline V gene are SGHDT and YYEEEE. The CDR3 length is 17 residues. V trimming: 4 bases; J trimming: 6 bases; junction bases outside the gene matches: 10. The CDR3 spells CASSARLAGGPGDTQYF. The DNA of the CDR3 is TGTGCCAGCAGCGCCCGACTAGCGGGAGGGCCCGGCGATACGCAGTATTTT.

This clonotype was recorded many times. The gene calls are TRBV7-2 and TRBJ1-1; no definite D call. Germline V CDR1 and CDR2: SGHTA, FQGNSA. Trimming shortened V by 5 bases and J by 0 bases, and 7 bases separated the two germline ends. The CDR3 has 13 amino acids. The CDR3 here is CASSPHLNTEAFF. The CDR3 DNA sequence: TGTGCCAGCAGCCCCCACTTGAACACTGAAGCTTTCTTT.

J is TRBJ2-7 and V is TRBV30, with D perhaps being TRBD1 or TRBD2 (5 bases each). V lost 1 base, J lost 2 bases, and 12 bases lay in between. The CDR3 runs to 14 residues. The germline CDR1 and CDR2 sequences are GTSNPN and SVGIG (reference sequence). The CDR3 protein is CAWSGGSRPYEQYF. The CDR3 nucleotides read TGTGCCTGGAGTGGGGGGAGCCGACCCTACGAGCAGTACTTC.

In this sample, this clonotype turned up many times. This chain joins TRBV15 and TRBJ1-4, with D possibly TRBD1 on 5 matching bases. CDR1 and CDR2 (germline): LNHNV, YYDKDF (reference sequence). The length of the CDR3 is 14 residues. With 0 bases removed from V and 8 bases from J, the gap between germline ends came to 10 bases. CDR3 sequence reads: CATSRDRGAEKLFF. The CDR3 DNA sequence: TGTGCCACCAGCAGAGATCGAGGGGCCGAAAAACTGTTTTTT.

There are many counts of this clonotype. The chain employs TRBV5-1 and TRBJ1-1; D gene unclear. This CDR3 has 11 residues. V was clipped by 7 bases and J by 8 bases, with 12 bases between them. Per germline, CDR1 SGHRS and CDR2 YFSETQ. This chain's CDR3 is CASVFRGEAFF. The DNA of the CDR3 is TGCGCCAGCGTCTTCCGAGGAGAAGCTTTCTTT.

This clonotype was recorded many times. The chain joins TRBV11-2 to TRBJ2-7; the D gene is possibly TRBD1 (6 bases). V was cut by 5 bases and J by 0 bases, with 11 bases left in between. The CDR3 is 14 amino acids. Germline assignment: CDR1 SGHAT and CDR2 FQNNGV. CDR3: CASSAGVSSYEQYF. CDR3 DNA: TGTGCCAGCAGCGCAGGGGTTTCCTCCTACGAGCAGTACTTC.

There are many counts of this clonotype. The chain combines TRBV5-1 with TRBJ2-2; D gene ambiguous. Germline-derived CDR1 and CDR2 are SGHRS and YFSETQ. V lost 5 bases, J lost 2 bases, and 7 bases lay in between. This CDR3 is 13 amino acids long. DNA of the CDR3: TGCGCCAGCAGGTCCTATAACACCGGGGAGCTGTTTTTT. Translating gives CASRSYNTGELFF.

The CDR3 DNA reads TGTGCCAGCAGCTTGCGGTGGCGGGATCAGCCCCAGCATTTT. Protein product: CASSLRWRDQPQHF. This sequence joins TRBV7-8 and TRBJ1-5; D is uncertain. Trimming pared 3 bases from V and 5 bases from J, leaving 11 bases between. Germline values: CDR1 SGHVS, CDR2 FQNEAQ. The length of the CDR3 is 14 residues.

There are many counts of this clonotype. The chain joins TRBV13 to TRBJ2-3; D not resolved. The length of the CDR3 is 13 residues. V lost 6 bases to trimming and J lost 4 bases, with 11 bases between them. Looked up from germline, CDR1 is PRHDT and CDR2 is FYEKMQ (reference sequence). The CDR3 here is CASRQLRADTQYF. The CDR3 DNA reads as TGTGCCAGCAGACAACTTAGGGCAGATACGCAGTATTTT.

This clonotype was seen at least ten times. The CDR3 sequence is CASSRPGTQYF. The CDR3 region has the DNA TGTGCCAGCAGTCGCCCCGGGACGCAGTATTTT. V usage is TRBV12-3 or TRBV12-4 and J usage is TRBJ2-3; no clear D gene. V was cut by 5 bases and J by 9 bases, with 9 bases left in between. The CDR3 consists of 11 residues.

This clonotype appeared many times. The V and J genes are TRBV5-1 and TRBJ2-7; 10 bases are a match to TRBD1. The CDR3 consists of 15 residues. The germline V gene encodes CDR1 SGHRS and CDR2 YFSETQ. V dropped 2 bases and J dropped 6; count of bases not matched to a gene: 8. CDR3 loop: CASSFRDRGMGEQYF. The CDR3 DNA reads TGCGCCAGCAGCTTCCGGGACAGGGGAATGGGCGAGCAGTACTTC.

This clonotype was detected many times. The J gene is TRBJ1-5, the V gene TRBV4-2, with D perhaps TRBD1 (6 bases). There are 16 residues in the CDR3. Germline V CDR1 and CDR2: LGHNA, YNFKEQ. Trimming pared 1 base from V and 2 bases from J, leaving 12 bases between. This chain's CDR3 is CASSQGLAGGNQPQHF. DNA for the CDR3: TGTGCCAGCAGCCAAGGCTTGGCAGGGGGCAATCAGCCCCAGCATTTT.

The V gene is TRBV27, the J gene TRBJ1-1; D is uncertain. The CDR3 is 13 amino acids. CDR1 and CDR2 (germline): MNHEY, SMNVEV (reference sequence). V shed 5 bases and J shed 3 bases, with 10 bases lying between them. CDR3 residues: CASSEVVDTEAFF. The CDR3 DNA reads as TGTGCCAGCAGTGAAGTTGTGGACACTGAAGCTTTCTTT.

The chain has TRBV2 and TRBJ1-2; tentatively, D is TRBD1 (5 bases). The V and J ends lost 4 bases and 8 bases respectively, with 17 bases between them. CDR1 SNHLY and CDR2 FYNNEI come from the germline V gene. This CDR3 has 14 residues. The CDR3 nucleotides read TGTGCCAGCAGTGCCCGGGACCGGGACGGAGGCTACACCTTC. Translated: CASSARDRDGGYTF.

The chain combines TRBV20-1 with TRBJ2-7; TRBD2 matches at 8 bases. Germline lookup yields CDR1 DFQATT and CDR2 SNEGSKA (reference sequence). This CDR3 contains 17 residues. The junction had 14 bases not matched to a gene; V was cut back by 4 bases and J by 0 bases. CDR3 residues: CSATLAGGPLSSYEQYF. In DNA, the CDR3 is TGCAGTGCTACGCTAGCGGGCGGCCCCTTAAGCTCCTACGAGCAGTACTTC.

At least ten counts were recorded for this clonotype. This chain uses TRBV3-1 with TRBJ2-5; no clear D gene. The CDR3 has 13 amino acids. Germline assignment: CDR1 LGHDT and CDR2 YNNKEL (reference sequence). Trimming shortened V by 0 bases and J by 5 bases, and 7 bases separated the two germline ends. CDR3 loop: CASSQEAAETQYF. CDR3 coding DNA: TGTGCCAGCAGCCAAGAGGCCGCGGAGACCCAGTACTTC.

This clonotype occurred a few times. The gene calls are TRBV10-3 and TRBJ2-2; TRBD1 matches 10 bases. CDR3 length equals 16 residues. Per germline, CDR1 ENHRY and CDR2 SYGVKD. The ends lost 6 bases at V and 0 bases at J; junction bases unmatched: 4. CDR3 nucleotides: TGTGCCATCAGGGGACAGGGGAACGCGAACACCGGGGAGCTGTTTTTT. The encoded protein is CAIRGQGNANTGELFF.

Ten or more counts support this clonotype. The V call is TRBV2, the J call TRBJ2-3; 8 positions agree with TRBD1. Germline loops: CDR1 SNHLY, CDR2 FYNNEI. The CDR3 runs to 15 residues. V was clipped by 5 bases and J by 2 bases; unmatched bases: 6. The CDR3 sequence: CASSSGTGDTDTQYF. Here the CDR3 DNA reads TGTGCCAGCAGTTCCGGGACAGGAGACACAGATACGCAGTATTTT.

This clonotype was found many times. The V gene is TRBV6-1, the J gene TRBJ2-7, with D perhaps TRBD1 or TRBD2 (5 bases each). V shed 4 bases and J shed 2 bases, with 12 bases lying between them. The CDR3 runs 14 residues. Germline assignment: CDR1 MNHNS and CDR2 SASEGT. This chain's CDR3 is CASSGLMGPYEQYF. Here the CDR3 DNA reads TGTGCCAGCAGTGGACTAATGGGACCCTACGAGCAGTACTTC.

This clonotype was observed many times. The chain combines TRBV27 with TRBJ2-1; 9 positions agree with TRBD1. V gave up 2 bases and J gave up 6 bases; unmatched junction bases: 5. The CDR3 has 15 amino acids. Germline V gene sequence: CDR1 MNHEY, CDR2 SMNVEV (reference sequence). This CDR3 is CASSLRDRVSNEQFF. CDR3 coding DNA: TGTGCCAGCAGTTTACGGGACAGGGTAAGCAATGAGCAGTTCTTC.

The J gene is TRBJ2-3, the V gene TRBV6-1; 7 bases fit TRBD1. After removal of 7 bases from V and 3 bases from J, the junction contained 13 bases not matched to a gene. Germline loops: CDR1 MNHNS, CDR2 SASEGT. The CDR3 is 16 amino acids. CDR3 amino acids: CASTISTGRTTDTQYF. For the CDR3, the DNA is TGTGCCAGCACCATCTCGACAGGGCGAACGACAGATACGCAGTATTTT.

This clonotype appeared many times. This sequence joins TRBV7-3 and TRBJ2-2, with 9 bases fitting TRBD2. The germline CDR1 and CDR2 sequences are SGHTA and FQGTGA. Trimming took 5 bases from V and 6 from J; bases not matched to a gene: 13. The CDR3 runs to 17 residues. CDR3 DNA sequence: TGTGCCAGCAGCGTCCCCGCGCGGGGGGGCGAGCCCGGGGAGCTGTTTTTT. Translating gives CASSVPARGGEPGELFF.

V gene TRBV12-3 or TRBV12-4 combines with J gene TRBJ2-1; TRBD2 matches 16 bases. Germline trimming cut 6 bases from V and 9 bases from J; bases unmatched to any gene: 5. The CDR3 consists of 15 residues. The chain's CDR3 is CASRAGTSGRAEQFF. CDR3 in DNA: TGTGCCAGCAGAGCCGGGACTAGCGGGAGGGCTGAGCAGTTCTTC.